One sample yielded the 5 T cell receptor beta chains listed below, sequenced in a study of long-term antiretroviral therapy in people with HIV. Sequencing relied on immunoSEQ assay v3.0, run at survey level. Clones were read by immunoSEQ multiplex PCR, and TCRdb kept only the in-frame ones, dropping some. The sample lists 25,000 to 30,000 clones, roughly 93% seen once, with 5.5% to 7% in the top ten. The material was unsorted PBMCs, obtained about 6.5 years after starting antiretroviral therapy. The receptors here all came from a woman aged 35 to 49 with HIV.

The J gene is TRBJ2-3, the V gene TRBV9; no clear D. CDR3 size: 16 residues. Trimming removed 1 base from V and 1 base from J, with 13 bases in between. Germline V gene data show CDR1 as SGDLS and CDR2 as YYNGEE. CDR3: CASSVSPSPGTDTQYF. CDR3 in DNA: TGTGCCAGCAGCGTATCGCCTTCCCCGGGCACAGATACGCAGTATTTT.

V usage is TRBV29-1 and J usage is TRBJ2-7, with TRBD1 as a possible D gene (6 bases). Germline CDR1 SQVTM, CDR2 ANQGSEA. The CDR3 extends over 12 amino acids. V lost 1 base, J lost 6 bases, and 10 bases lay in between. This CDR3 is CSVEAQGIEQYF. The CDR3 bases are TGCAGCGTTGAAGCCCAGGGGATCGAGCAGTACTTC.

The genes are TRBV5-1 and TRBJ2-3, with no clear D. This CDR3 has 13 amino acids. Germline lookup yields CDR1 SGHRS and CDR2 YFSETQ. V lost 0 bases to trimming and J lost 3 bases, with 5 bases between them. CDR3 region: CASSLAGTDTQYF. The CDR3, as DNA: TGCGCCAGCAGCTTGGCCGGGACAGATACGCAGTATTTT.

The V gene is TRBV6-5, the J gene TRBJ2-5, with 15 bases lining up with TRBD2. The CDR3 is made up of 16 amino acids. Germline V gene lookup returns CDR1 MNHEY and CDR2 SVGAGI. V was clipped by 4 bases and J by 4 bases; unmatched bases: 4. Written as DNA, the CDR3 is TGTGCCAGCAGTTCCGGACTAGCGGGGGGGCGAGAGACCCAGTACTTC. It codes for CASSSGLAGGRETQYF.

The chain combines TRBV6-1 with TRBJ2-1, with a weak D call TRBD2 (5 bases). The CDR3 runs to 15 residues. The germline V and J ends were trimmed by 5 bases and 0 bases, with 11 bases remaining between them. Germline V gene sequence: CDR1 MNHNS, CDR2 SASEGT. The CDR3 DNA reads as TGTGCCAGCAGTAAACAGAGGGTCTCCTACAATGAGCAGTTCTTC. Protein: CASSKQRVSYNEQFF.